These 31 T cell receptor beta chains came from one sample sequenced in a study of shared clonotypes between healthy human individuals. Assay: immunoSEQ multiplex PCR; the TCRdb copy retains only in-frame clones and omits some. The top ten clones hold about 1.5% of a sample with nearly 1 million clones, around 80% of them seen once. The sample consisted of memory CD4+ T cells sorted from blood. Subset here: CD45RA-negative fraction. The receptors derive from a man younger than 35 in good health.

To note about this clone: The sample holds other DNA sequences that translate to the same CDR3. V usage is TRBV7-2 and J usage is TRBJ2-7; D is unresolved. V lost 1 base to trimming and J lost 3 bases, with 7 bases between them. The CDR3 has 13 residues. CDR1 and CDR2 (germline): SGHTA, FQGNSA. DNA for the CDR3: TGTGCCAGCAGCTTAGTCGGCGGCTACGAGCAGTACTTC. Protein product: CASSLVGGYEQYF.

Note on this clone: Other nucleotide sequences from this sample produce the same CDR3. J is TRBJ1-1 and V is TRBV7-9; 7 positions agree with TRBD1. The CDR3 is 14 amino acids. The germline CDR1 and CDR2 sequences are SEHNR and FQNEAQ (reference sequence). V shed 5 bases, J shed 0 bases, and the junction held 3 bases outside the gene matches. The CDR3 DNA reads TGTGCCAGCAGCCTACAGGGGATGAACACTGAAGCTTTCTTT. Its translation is CASSLQGMNTEAFF. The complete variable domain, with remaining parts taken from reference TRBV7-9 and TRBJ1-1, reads DTGVSQNPRHKITKRGQNVTFRCDPISEHNRLYWYRQTLGQGPEFLTYFQNEAQLEKSRLLSDRFSAERPKGSFSTLEIQRTEQGDSAMYLCASSLQGMNTEAFFGQGTRLTVV.

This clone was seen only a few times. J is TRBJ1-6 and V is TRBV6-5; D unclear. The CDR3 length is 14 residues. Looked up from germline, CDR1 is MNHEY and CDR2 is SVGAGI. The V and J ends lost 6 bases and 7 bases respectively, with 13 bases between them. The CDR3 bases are TGTGCCAGCAGAGCGGAGATGAGCAATTCACCCCTCCACTTT. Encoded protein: CASRAEMSNSPLHF.

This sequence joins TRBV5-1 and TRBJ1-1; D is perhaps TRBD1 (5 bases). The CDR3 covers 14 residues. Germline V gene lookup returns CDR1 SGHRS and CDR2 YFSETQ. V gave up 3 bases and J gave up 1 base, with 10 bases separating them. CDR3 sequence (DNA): TGCGCCAGCAGCTCCTTCAGGGAGAACACTGAAGCTTTCTTT. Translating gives CASSSFRENTEAFF.

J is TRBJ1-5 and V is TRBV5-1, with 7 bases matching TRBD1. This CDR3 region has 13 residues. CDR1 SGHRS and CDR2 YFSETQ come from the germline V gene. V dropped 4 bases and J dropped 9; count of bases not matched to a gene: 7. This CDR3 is CASSPRQGGPQHF. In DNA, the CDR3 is TGCGCCAGCAGCCCTCGACAGGGAGGGCCCCAGCATTTT.

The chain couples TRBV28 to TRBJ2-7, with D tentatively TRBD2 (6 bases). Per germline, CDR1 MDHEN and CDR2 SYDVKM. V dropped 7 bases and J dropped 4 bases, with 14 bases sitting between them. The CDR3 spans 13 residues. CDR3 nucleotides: TGTGCCAGCACCGGGACTCCGACTTACGAGCAGTACTTC. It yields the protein CASTGTPTYEQYF.

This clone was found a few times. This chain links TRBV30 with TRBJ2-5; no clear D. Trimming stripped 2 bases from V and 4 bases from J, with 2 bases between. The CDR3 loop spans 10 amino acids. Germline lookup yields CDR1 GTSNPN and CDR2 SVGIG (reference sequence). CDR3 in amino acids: CAWSLETQYF. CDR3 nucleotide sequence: TGTGCCTGGAGTTTAGAGACCCAGTACTTC.

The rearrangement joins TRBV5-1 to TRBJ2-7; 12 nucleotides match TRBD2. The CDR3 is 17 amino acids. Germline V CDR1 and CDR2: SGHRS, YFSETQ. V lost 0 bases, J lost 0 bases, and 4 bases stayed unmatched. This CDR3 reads CASSLASTSGSSYEQYF. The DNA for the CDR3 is TGCGCCAGCAGCTTGGCCTCGACTAGCGGGAGCTCCTACGAGCAGTACTTC.

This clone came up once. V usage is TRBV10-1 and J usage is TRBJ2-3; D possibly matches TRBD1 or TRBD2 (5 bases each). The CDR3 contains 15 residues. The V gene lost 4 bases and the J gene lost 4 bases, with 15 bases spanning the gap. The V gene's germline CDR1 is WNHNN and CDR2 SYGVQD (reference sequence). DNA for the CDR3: TGCGCCAGCAGTGCGGGGCAGAGCTTGGCAGATACGCAGTATTTT. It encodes CASSAGQSLADTQYF.

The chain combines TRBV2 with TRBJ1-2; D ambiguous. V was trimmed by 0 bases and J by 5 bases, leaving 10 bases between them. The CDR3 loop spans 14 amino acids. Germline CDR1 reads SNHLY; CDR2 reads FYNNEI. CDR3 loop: CASSEAPTLYGYTF. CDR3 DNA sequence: TGTGCCAGCAGTGAAGCTCCCACCTTATATGGCTACACCTTC.

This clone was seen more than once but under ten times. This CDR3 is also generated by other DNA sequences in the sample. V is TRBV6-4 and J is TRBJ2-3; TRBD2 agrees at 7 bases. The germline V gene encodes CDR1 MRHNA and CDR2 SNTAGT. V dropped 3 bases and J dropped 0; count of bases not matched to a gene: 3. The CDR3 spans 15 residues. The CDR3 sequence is CASSEQRGSTDTQYF. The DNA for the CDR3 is TGTGCCAGCAGTGAGCAGCGGGGAAGCACAGATACGCAGTATTTT.

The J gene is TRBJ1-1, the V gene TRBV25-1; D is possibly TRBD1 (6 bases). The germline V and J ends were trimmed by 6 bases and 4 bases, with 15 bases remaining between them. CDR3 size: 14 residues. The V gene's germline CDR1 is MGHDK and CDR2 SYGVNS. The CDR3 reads CASRETGRGTEAFF. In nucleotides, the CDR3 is TGTGCCAGCAGGGAGACAGGTAGGGGCACTGAAGCTTTCTTT.

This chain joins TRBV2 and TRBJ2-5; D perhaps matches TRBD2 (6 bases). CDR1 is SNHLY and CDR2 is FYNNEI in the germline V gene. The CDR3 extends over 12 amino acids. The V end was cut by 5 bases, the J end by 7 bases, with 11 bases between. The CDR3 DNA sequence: TGTGCCAGCAGTCGCGGGGTAGGGACCCAGTACTTC. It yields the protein CASSRGVGTQYF.

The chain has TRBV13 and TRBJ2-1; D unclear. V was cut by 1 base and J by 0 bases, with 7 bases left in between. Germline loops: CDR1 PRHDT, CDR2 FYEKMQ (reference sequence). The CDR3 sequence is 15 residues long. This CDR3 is CASSLALSSYNEQFF. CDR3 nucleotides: TGTGCCAGCAGCTTAGCTTTGAGCTCCTACAATGAGCAGTTCTTC.

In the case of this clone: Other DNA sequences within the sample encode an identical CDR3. In DNA, the CDR3 is TGTGCCAGCAGTTACTCGAGGGGGGGTACTGAAGCTTTCTTT. Protein sequence: CASSYSRGGTEAFF. The chain has TRBV6-5 and TRBJ1-1, with D tentatively TRBD1 (6 bases). Germline V gene data show CDR1 as MNHEY and CDR2 as SVGAGI. The CDR3 loop spans 14 amino acids. V was cut by 0 bases and J by 5 bases, with 10 bases left in between.

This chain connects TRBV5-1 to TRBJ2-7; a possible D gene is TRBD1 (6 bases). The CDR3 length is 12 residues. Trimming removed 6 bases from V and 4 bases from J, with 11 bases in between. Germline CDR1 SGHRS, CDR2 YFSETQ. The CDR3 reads CASTQTGYEQYF. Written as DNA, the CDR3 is TGCGCCAGCACACAGACAGGTTACGAGCAGTACTTC.

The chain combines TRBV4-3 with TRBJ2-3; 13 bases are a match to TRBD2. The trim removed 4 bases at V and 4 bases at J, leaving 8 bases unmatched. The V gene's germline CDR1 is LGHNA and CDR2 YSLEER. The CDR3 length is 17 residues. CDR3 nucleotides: TGCGCCAGCAGCCTCCAACTAGCGGGAGGGCCCGCAGATACGCAGTATTTT. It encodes CASSLQLAGGPADTQYF.

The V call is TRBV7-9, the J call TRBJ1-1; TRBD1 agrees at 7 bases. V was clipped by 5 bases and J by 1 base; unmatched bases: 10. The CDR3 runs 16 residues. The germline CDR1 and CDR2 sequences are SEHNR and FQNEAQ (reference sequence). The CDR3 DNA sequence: TGTGCCAGCAGCAGAAAGACAGGGTTTCGGAACACTGAAGCTTTCTTT. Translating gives CASSRKTGFRNTEAFF.

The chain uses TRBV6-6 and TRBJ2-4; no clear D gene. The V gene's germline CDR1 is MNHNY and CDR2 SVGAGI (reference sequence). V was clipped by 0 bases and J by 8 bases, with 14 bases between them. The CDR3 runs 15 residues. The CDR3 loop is CASSYSSDRRDIQYF. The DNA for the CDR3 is TGTGCCAGCAGTTACTCGAGTGATCGACGGGACATTCAGTACTTC.

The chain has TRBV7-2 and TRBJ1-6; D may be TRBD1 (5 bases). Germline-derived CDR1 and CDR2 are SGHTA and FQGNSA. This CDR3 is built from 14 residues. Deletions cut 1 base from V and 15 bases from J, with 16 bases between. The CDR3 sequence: CASSLGQHSADLHF. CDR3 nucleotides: TGTGCCAGCAGCTTAGGACAGCACTCGGCCGACCTCCACTTT.

The CDR3 DNA reads as TGTGCCAGCAGTTACTCAGGGTATAATTCACCCCTCCACTTT. It is translated as CASSYSGYNSPLHF. The rearrangement links TRBV6-5 to TRBJ1-6; D is unresolved. The germline V gene encodes CDR1 MNHEY and CDR2 SVGAGI. The V end lost 0 bases, the J end lost 4 bases, and 4 bases lay between the germline ends. This CDR3 has 14 amino acids.

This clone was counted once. The CDR3 bases are TGTGCCAGTAGTACCTCGGGAGTAGCCTACAATGAGCAGTTCTTC. Protein sequence: CASSTSGVAYNEQFF. The J gene is TRBJ2-1, the V gene TRBV19; weak D call: TRBD2 (6 bases). The length of the CDR3 is 15 residues. Looked up from germline, CDR1 is LNHDA and CDR2 is SQIVND (reference sequence). V lost 4 bases to trimming and J lost 2 bases, with 12 bases between them.

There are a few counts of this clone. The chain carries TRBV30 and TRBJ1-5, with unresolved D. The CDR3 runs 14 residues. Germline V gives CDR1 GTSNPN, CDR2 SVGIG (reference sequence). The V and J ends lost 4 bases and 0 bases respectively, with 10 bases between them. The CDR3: CAWNLVDSNQPQHF. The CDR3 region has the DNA TGTGCCTGGAATTTGGTGGATAGCAATCAGCCCCAGCATTTT.

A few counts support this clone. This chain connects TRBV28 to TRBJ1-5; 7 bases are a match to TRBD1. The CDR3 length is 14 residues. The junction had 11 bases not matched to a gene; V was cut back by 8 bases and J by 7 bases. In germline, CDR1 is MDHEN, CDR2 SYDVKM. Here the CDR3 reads CASLQGGTVQPQHF. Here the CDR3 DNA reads TGTGCCAGCCTCCAGGGGGGCACAGTCCAGCCCCAGCATTTT.

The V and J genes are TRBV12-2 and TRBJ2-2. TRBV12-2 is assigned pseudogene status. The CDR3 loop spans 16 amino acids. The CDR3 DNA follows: TGTGCAAGTCGCTTGGATTCACCGGGCCCCACCGGGGAGCTGTTTTTT. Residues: CASRLDSPGPTGELFF.

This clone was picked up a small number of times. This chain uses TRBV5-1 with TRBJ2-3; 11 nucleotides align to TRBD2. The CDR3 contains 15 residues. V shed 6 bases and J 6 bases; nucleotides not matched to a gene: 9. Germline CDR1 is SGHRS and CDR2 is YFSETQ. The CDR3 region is CASTLAGGLSDTQYF. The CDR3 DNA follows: TGCGCCAGCACTTTAGCGGGGGGGCTGTCCGATACGCAGTATTTT.

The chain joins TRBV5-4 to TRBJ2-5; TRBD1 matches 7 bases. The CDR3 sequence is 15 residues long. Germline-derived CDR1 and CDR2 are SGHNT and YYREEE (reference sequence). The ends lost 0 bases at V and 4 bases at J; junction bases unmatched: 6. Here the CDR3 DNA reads TGTGCCAGCAGCTTGGGGCCAGGGGGAAGAGAGACCCAGTACTTC. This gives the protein CASSLGPGGRETQYF.

The CDR3 sequence: CASSLAAGTAAGELFF. DNA of the CDR3: TGCGCCAGCAGCTTGGCCGCCGGGACCGCGGCGGGGGAGCTGTTTTTT. The rearrangement uses TRBV5-1 and TRBJ2-2, with D perhaps being TRBD1 or TRBD2 (5 bases each). This CDR3 has 16 amino acids. Trimming cost V 0 bases and J 8 bases, with 17 bases left between them. Germline V gene data show CDR1 as SGHRS and CDR2 as YFSETQ.

DNA for the CDR3: TGTGCCAGCAGCTTATATAGCGGGGGGGCCTCCGAGCAGTACTTC. This gives the protein CASSLYSGGASEQYF. The V gene is TRBV11-2, the J gene TRBJ2-7, with TRBD2 matching 11 bases. Losses at the gene ends were 2 bases for V and 6 bases for J; bases not matched to a gene: 6. The CDR3 extends over 15 amino acids. The V gene's germline CDR1 is SGHAT and CDR2 FQNNGV. The variable domain in full, completed from reference TRBV11-2 and TRBJ2-7, reads EAGVAQSPRYKIIEKRQSVAFWCNPISGHATLYWYQQILGQGPKLLIQFQNNGVVDDSQLPKDRFSAERLKGVDSTLKIQPAKLEDSAVYLCASSLYSGGASEQYFGPGTRLTVT.

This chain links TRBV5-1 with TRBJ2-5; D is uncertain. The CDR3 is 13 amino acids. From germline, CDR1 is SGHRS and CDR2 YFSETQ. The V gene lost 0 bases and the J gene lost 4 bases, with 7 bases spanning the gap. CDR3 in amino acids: CASSLAVGETQYF. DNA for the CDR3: TGCGCCAGCAGCTTGGCGGTGGGAGAGACCCAGTACTTC.

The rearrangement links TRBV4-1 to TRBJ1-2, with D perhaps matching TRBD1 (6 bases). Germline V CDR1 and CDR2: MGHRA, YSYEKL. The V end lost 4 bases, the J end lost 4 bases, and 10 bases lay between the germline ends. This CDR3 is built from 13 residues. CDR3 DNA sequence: TGCGCCAGCAGCCTTCCGGACAGCTATGGCTACACCTTC. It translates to CASSLPDSYGYTF.